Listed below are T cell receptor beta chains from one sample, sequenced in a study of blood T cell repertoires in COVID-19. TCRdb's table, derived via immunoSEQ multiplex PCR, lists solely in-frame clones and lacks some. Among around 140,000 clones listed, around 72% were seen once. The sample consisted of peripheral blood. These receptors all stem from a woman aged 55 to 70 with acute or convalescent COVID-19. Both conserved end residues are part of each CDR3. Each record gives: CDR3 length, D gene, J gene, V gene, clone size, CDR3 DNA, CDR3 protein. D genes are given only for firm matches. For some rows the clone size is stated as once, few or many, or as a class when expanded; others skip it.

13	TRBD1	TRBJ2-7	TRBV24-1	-	TGTGCCACCAGTGAGGGACAGGGAAACGAGCAGTACTTC	CATSEGQGNEQYF
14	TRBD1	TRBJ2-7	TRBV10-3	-	TGTGCCATGAGTAGTGGGACAGGAGACTACGAGCAGTACTTC	CAMSSGTGDYEQYF
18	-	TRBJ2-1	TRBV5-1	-	TGCGCCAGCAGCCACCGGGGGACTCGAGCCATGGAGCGGAATGAGCAGTTCTTC	CASSHRGTRAMERNEQFF
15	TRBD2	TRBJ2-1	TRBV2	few	TGTGCCAGCAGTGCAGGAGCGGGGAGGTACAATGAGCAGTTCTTC	CASSAGAGRYNEQFF
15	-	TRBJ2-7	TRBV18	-	TGTGCCAGCTCACCGTACCGGGGACTCCGGTACGAGCAGTACTTC	CASSPYRGLRYEQYF
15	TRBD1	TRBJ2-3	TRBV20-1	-	TGCAGTGCTAGTGCGACAGGGGGAAGGACAGATACGCAGTATTTT	CSASATGGRTDTQYF
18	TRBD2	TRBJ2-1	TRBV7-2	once	TGTGCCAGCAGCTTCGGGACTAGCGGGACCTTAATTTACAATGAGCAGTTCTTC	CASSFGTSGTLIYNEQFF
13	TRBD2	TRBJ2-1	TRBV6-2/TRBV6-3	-	TGTGCCAGCAGCCCGGGACTAGTCCGTGAGCAGTTCTTC	CASSPGLVREQFF
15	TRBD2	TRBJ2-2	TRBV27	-	TGTGCCAGCAGAAAAGCTAGCGGGACTACCGGGGAGCTGTTTTTT	CASRKASGTTGELFF
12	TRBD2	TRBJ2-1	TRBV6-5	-	TGTGCCAGCAATTTCGTAGCGGGTGAGCAGTTCTTC	CASNFVAGEQFF
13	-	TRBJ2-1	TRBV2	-	TGTGCCAGCAGCCTTATCCTAGTCAATGAGCAGTTCTTC	CASSLILVNEQFF
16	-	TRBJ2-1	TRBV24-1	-	TGTGCCACCAGTGATTGGCCCGGGGGCTCCTACAATGAGCAGTTCTTC	CATSDWPGGSYNEQFF
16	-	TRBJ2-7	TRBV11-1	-	TGTGCCAGCAGCCGGACTATGGGACAGCAGTCCTACGAGCAGTACTTC	CASSRTMGQQSYEQYF
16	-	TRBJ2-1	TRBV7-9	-	TGTGCCAGCAGCACCAATAGCGGCAGCTCCTACAATGAGCAGTTCTTC	CASSTNSGSSYNEQFF
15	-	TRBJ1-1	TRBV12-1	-	TGTGCCAGCGCCGGGACAGGGCAGGGGAACACTGAAGCTTTCTTT	CASAGTGQGNTEAFF
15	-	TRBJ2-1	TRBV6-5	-	TGTGCCAGCAACAGAGAAGGAGGGCTTGGCAATGAGCAGTTCTTC	CASNREGGLGNEQFF
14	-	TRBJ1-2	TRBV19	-	TGTGCCAGTAGACCCCTGACAGGCCTCTATGGCTACACCTTC	CASRPLTGLYGYTF
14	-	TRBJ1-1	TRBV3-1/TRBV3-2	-	TGTGCCAGCAGCCTCAATACAGTGAACACTGAAGCTTTCTTT	CASSLNTVNTEAFF
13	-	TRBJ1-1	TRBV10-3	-	TGTGCCATCAGTTTAGGGGGTTCCACTGAAGCTTTCTTT	CAISLGGSTEAFF
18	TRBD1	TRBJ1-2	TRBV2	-	TGTGCCAGCAGTGGATTTGGAGTTGGGGGACAGGGTAACTATGGCTACACCTTC	CASSGFGVGGQGNYGYTF
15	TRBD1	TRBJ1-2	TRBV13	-	TGTGCCAGCAGCGAAACAGGGGGCGCGATGTATGGCTACACCTTC	CASSETGGAMYGYTF
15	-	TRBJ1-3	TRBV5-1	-	TGCGCCAGCAGAGCTACAGGCGCCTCTGGAAACACCATATATTTT	CASRATGASGNTIYF
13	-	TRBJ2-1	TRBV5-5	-	TGTGCCAGCAGCCCTCCCCGGGGCAATGAGCAGTTCTTC	CASSPPRGNEQFF
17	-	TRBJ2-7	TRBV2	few	TGTGCCAGCAGTGAACTCCAGGGTGGGCCCTCCTCCTACGAGCAGTACTTC	CASSELQGGPSSYEQYF
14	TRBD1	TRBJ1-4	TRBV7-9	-	TGTGCCAGCAGTCCAGGGACAGGGGGTGAAAAACTGTTTTTT	CASSPGTGGEKLFF
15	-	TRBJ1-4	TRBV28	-	TGTGCCAGCAGTGCTGTGGGGCCAGGGGCTCACAAACTGTTTTTT	CASSAVGPGAHKLFF
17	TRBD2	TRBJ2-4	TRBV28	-	TGTGCCAGCAGTTTTTTCGGTAGGCGGGAGCAGACAAACATTCAGTACTTC	CASSFFGRREQTNIQYF
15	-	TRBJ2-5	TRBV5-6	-	TGTGCCAGCAGCTTGGAGGTAGGGGGTTGGGAGACCCAGTACTTC	CASSLEVGGWETQYF
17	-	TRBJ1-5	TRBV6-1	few	TGTGCCAGCAGTGATCTCCCGGGGGGGACGAGCAATCAGCCCCAGCATTTT	CASSDLPGGTSNQPQHF
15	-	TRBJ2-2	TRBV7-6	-	TGTGCCAGCAGCTTAGGAGGGCAGACCACCGGGGAGCTGTTTTTT	CASSLGGQTTGELFF
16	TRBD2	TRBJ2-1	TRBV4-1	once	TGCGCCAGCAGCCTACTAGCGGGAGGGATCTACAATGAGCAGTTCTTC	CASSLLAGGIYNEQFF
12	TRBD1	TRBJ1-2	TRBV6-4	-	TGTGCCAGCAGTGGGGACAGGGGTGGCTACACCTTC	CASSGDRGGYTF
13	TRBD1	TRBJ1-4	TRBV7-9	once	TGTGCCAGCAGCTTCACAGGGGATGAAAAACTGTTTTTT	CASSFTGDEKLFF
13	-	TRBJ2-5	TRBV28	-	TGTGCCAGCAGCGCCTTTGTCAGGGAGACCCAGTACTTC	CASSAFVRETQYF
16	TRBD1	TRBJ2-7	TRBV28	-	TGTGCCAGCATCCAGGGTACCGGGACAGGCAGATACGAGCAGTACTTC	CASIQGTGTGRYEQYF
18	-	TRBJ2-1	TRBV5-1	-	TGCGCCAGCAGCTTCCGCTCTAGCCCACCGGGCTCCTACAATGAGCAGTTCTTC	CASSFRSSPPGSYNEQFF
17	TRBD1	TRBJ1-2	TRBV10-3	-	TGTGCCATCAGTGGGACGATTTTCGACAGGGAGAACTATGGCTACACCTTC	CAISGTIFDRENYGYTF
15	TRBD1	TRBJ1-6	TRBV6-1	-	TGTGCCAGCAGTGAGGAGACAGGGCCTTCGACACCCCTCCACTTT	CASSEETGPSTPLHF
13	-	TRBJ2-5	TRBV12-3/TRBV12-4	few	TGTGCCAGCAGGGAAGCGGTCAAGAGGACCCAGTACTTC	CASREAVKRTQYF
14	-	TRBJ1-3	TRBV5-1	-	TGCGCCAGCAGCTTGGACGGGGCTGGAAACACCATATATTTT	CASSLDGAGNTIYF
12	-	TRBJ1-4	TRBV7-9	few	TGTGCCAGCAGCCAGATGGCAGAAAAACTGTTTTTT	CASSQMAEKLFF
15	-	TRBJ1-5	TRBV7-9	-	TGTGCCAGCAGCTCCGCCGGGGGTCGCTATCAGCCCCAGCATTTT	CASSSAGGRYQPQHF
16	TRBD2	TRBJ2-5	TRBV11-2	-	TGTGCCAGCAGCTTAGCCGGACTAGCGGGAGTGGAGACCCAGTACTTC	CASSLAGLAGVETQYF
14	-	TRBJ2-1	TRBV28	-	TGTGCCAGCAGCACTGGAGGGTTATACAATGAGCAGTTCTTC	CASSTGGLYNEQFF
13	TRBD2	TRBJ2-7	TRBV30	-	TGTGCCTGGTCTAGCGGGAATCAGTGGGAGCAGTACTTC	CAWSSGNQWEQYF
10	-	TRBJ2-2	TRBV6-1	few	TGTGCCAGCAGTGCTGGGGAGCTGTTTTTT	CASSAGELFF
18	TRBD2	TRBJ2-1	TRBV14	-	TGTGCCAGCAGCCAAGATCTATTAGCGGGAGGATCAGGGAGTGAGCAGTTCTTC	CASSQDLLAGGSGSEQFF
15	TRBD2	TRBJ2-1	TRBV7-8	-	TGTGCCAGCAGCAGAACTAGCGGGCAATACAATGAGCAGTTCTTC	CASSRTSGQYNEQFF
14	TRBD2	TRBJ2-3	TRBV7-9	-	TGTGCCAGCACCTACGGGGGGGCGATGGATACGCAGTATTTT	CASTYGGAMDTQYF
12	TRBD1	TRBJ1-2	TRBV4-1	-	TGCGCCAGCAGCGGGACAGGATATGGCTACACCTTC	CASSGTGYGYTF
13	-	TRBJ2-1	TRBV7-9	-	TGTGCCAGCAGCTTAGAAGGGGAATGGGAGCAGTTCTTC	CASSLEGEWEQFF
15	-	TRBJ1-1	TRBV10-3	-	TGTGCCATCAGACCGACAGTTACCATGAACACTGAAGCTTTCTTT	CAIRPTVTMNTEAFF
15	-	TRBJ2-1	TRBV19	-	TGTGCCAGTAGTATGAAGAGTTCGACCTACAATGAGCAGTTCTTC	CASSMKSSTYNEQFF
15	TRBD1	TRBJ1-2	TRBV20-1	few	TGCAGTGCTAGTCCCTTACGACAGGGAGGCCATGGCTACACCTTC	CSASPLRQGGHGYTF